This T cell receptor (beta chain) comes out of a study of blood T cell repertoires in COVID-19. The overall study: Specimens from acute and convalescent COVID-19 originated in the United States, Italy and Spain. Sources were T cells, B-cell-depleted T cells, or PBMCs; the material itself was cDNA or gDNA.

Original processing methods: Estimates of nucleated cell counts were drawn from the amplification of reference gene primers. The method was immunoSEQ multiplex PCR; TCRdb's version includes in-frame clones alone and lacks a portion of them. Clone size and V and J calls were adopted from that table, with D and trimming inferred from the DNA. The sample consists of 150,000 to 200,000 clones, under 80% of them appearing once. V gave up 11 bases and J gave up 4 bases, with 15 bases separating them. The CDR3 consists of 13 residues. This clone has more than one count but fewer than ten. The rearrangement links TRBV12-3 or TRBV12-4 to TRBJ2-1, with a possible D match to TRBD2 (7 bases). The source is a man between 65 and 79 years old with acute or convalescent COVID-19. The sample comprised peripheral blood. Here the CDR3 reads CAGGGQNYNEQFF. The CDR3 DNA reads as TGTGCCGGGGGGGGGCAGAATTACAATGAGCAGTTCTTC.